Following are 29 T cell receptor beta chains from one sample sequenced in a study of cytomegalovirus exposure and HLA in healthy donors. Researchers ran the PCR with 60 Vbeta and 13 Jbeta primers. TCRdb's copy holds only in-frame clones and misses some; the assay was immunoSEQ multiplex PCR. Among roughly 150,000 clones, around 75% were seen once, and the ten largest hold 3.5% to 5%. The source material was PBMCs. These TCRs come from a man aged 60-69 years in good health and CMV-seronegative.

The chain combines TRBV5-1 with TRBJ2-7; TRBD2 agrees at 15 bases. Germline V gene lookup returns CDR1 SGHRS and CDR2 YFSETQ. CDR3 length: 15 residues. The junction had 5 bases not matched to a gene; V was cut back by 4 bases and J by 6 bases. The CDR3 sequence is CASSLGLAGGIEQYF. CDR3 DNA: TGCGCCAGCAGCCTAGGACTAGCGGGAGGGATCGAGCAGTACTTC.

This clone was found once. This chain links TRBV6-4 with TRBJ2-6; D might be TRBD1 (5 bases). From germline, CDR1 is MRHNA and CDR2 SNTAGT. The CDR3 runs to 16 residues. Trimming took 2 bases from V and 2 from J, leaving 10 bases between them. CDR3: CASSDDGRAGANVLTF. The CDR3, as DNA: TGTGCCAGCAGTGACGATGGCAGGGCTGGGGCCAACGTCCTGACTTTC.

This clone appeared a single time. The genes are TRBV9 and TRBJ2-1, with 8 positions matching TRBD2. Germline V gene sequence: CDR1 SGDLS, CDR2 YYNGEE. V trimming: 1 base; J trimming: 7 bases; junction bases outside the gene matches: 4. The CDR3 runs to 14 residues. CDR3 sequence: CASSVLAGRNEQFF. Written as DNA, the CDR3 is TGTGCCAGCAGCGTACTAGCGGGCAGGAATGAGCAGTTCTTC.

The chain links TRBV19 to TRBJ1-4; no reliable D call. The V and J ends lost 0 bases and 8 bases respectively, with 10 bases between them. The CDR3 runs to 14 residues. Germline CDR1 reads LNHDA; CDR2 reads SQIVND (reference sequence). Here the CDR3 DNA reads TGTGCCAGTAGTATAGACCTAAGTGAGGAAAAACTGTTTTTT. Translated, it gives CASSIDLSEEKLFF.

The genes are TRBV5-1 and TRBJ2-2; 8 bases are a match to TRBD1. The V and J ends lost 0 bases and 1 base, in that order; junction bases with no gene match: 2. This CDR3 is built from 16 residues. From germline, CDR1 is SGHRS and CDR2 YFSETQ. The CDR3 coding sequence is TGCGCCAGCAGCTTGGAAGGGACAGGGAACACCGGGGAGCTGTTTTTT. It codes for CASSLEGTGNTGELFF.

The V call is TRBV7-2, the J call TRBJ1-1, with 7 bases identical to TRBD1. CDR1 and CDR2 (germline): SGHTA, FQGNSA. The CDR3 runs to 14 residues. The V gene end was trimmed by 6 bases and the J gene end by 2 bases; junction bases not matched to a gene: 6. This chain's CDR3 is CASRWDRLNTEAFF. CDR3 DNA sequence: TGTGCCAGCAGATGGGACAGATTAAACACTGAAGCTTTCTTT.

V is TRBV27 and J is TRBJ1-5; a weak D match, TRBD1 (6 bases). The CDR3 is 16 amino acids. CDR1 is MNHEY and CDR2 is SMNVEV in the germline V gene (reference sequence). Trimming left V 5 bases short and J 0 bases short, with 14 bases between. Written as DNA, the CDR3 is TGTGCCAGCAGTCCAGGGACACTTTATAGCAATCAGCCCCAGCATTTT. It yields the protein CASSPGTLYSNQPQHF.

The rearrangement joins TRBV4-3 to TRBJ2-2; the D gene is possibly TRBD1 (6 bases). Germline CDR1 is LGHNA and CDR2 is YSLEER. The CDR3 contains 16 residues. V lost 0 bases, J lost 4 bases, and 12 bases lay in between. The CDR3 DNA follows: TGCGCCAGCAGCCAAGATCGACCAGGGGTCACCGGGGAGCTGTTTTTT. This sequence encodes CASSQDRPGVTGELFF.

The chain employs TRBV5-1 and TRBJ2-2; 8 bases agree with TRBD1. Germline V gene lookup returns CDR1 SGHRS and CDR2 YFSETQ. This CDR3 spans 15 amino acids. Germline trimming cut 7 bases from V and 6 bases from J; bases unmatched to any gene: 11. The CDR3 DNA sequence: TGCGCCAGCGACGGGACAGGCACCGCGGCCGGGGAGCTGTTTTTT. This codes for CASDGTGTAAGELFF.

The CDR3 region is CASRGEGAYGYTF. CDR3 nucleotide sequence: TGTGCCAGTAGAGGCGAGGGAGCCTATGGCTACACCTTC. This sequence joins TRBV19 and TRBJ1-2; no definite D call. Germline V gene sequence: CDR1 LNHDA, CDR2 SQIVND (reference sequence). CDR3 length: 13 residues. Trimming removed 6 bases at V and 4 bases at J, with 12 bases between. Full variable domain (missing parts from reference TRBV19 and TRBJ1-2): DGGITQSPKYLFRKEGQNVTLSCEQNLNHDAMYWYRQDPGQGLRLIYYSQIVNDFQKGDIAEGYSVSREKKESFPLTVTSAQKNPTAFYLCASRGEGAYGYTFGSGTRLTVV.

The CDR3 DNA follows: TGTGCCAGCAGCCAAGAACGACTAGCGGGAGGCCCGCGCGCAGATACGCAGTATTTT. This sequence encodes CASSQERLAGGPRADTQYF. The chain employs TRBV4-2 and TRBJ2-3; 13 nucleotides align to TRBD2. Per the germline V gene, CDR1 is LGHNA and CDR2 is YNFKEQ. Trimming removed 0 bases from V and 4 bases from J; junction bases left unmatched: 10. The CDR3 extends over 19 amino acids.

The chain carries TRBV25-1 and TRBJ2-7, with 10 bases aligning to TRBD2. There are 15 residues in the CDR3. CDR1 MGHDK and CDR2 SYGVNS come from the germline V gene. J was trimmed by 6 bases and V by 7 bases; bases with no gene match: 12. The CDR3 DNA reads as TGTGCCAGCACCCGAGCCGGGCTAGCGGGAGCCGAGCAGTACTTC. Protein product: CASTRAGLAGAEQYF.

This rearrangement joins TRBV6-1 to TRBJ2-7, with 9 bases identical to TRBD2. The CDR3 contains 17 residues. Trimming took 1 base from V and 0 from J; bases not matched to a gene: 7. Germline V gene sequence: CDR1 MNHNS, CDR2 SASEGT. The CDR3 DNA sequence: TGTGCCAGCAGTGAAGTTTGGCGGGAGGGCAGCTCCTACGAGCAGTACTTC. As protein: CASSEVWREGSSYEQYF.

This chain uses TRBV7-3 with TRBJ1-1; maybe TRBD1 (5 bases). CDR1 SGHTA and CDR2 FQGTGA come from the germline V gene. The CDR3 is made up of 18 amino acids. V shed 4 bases and J shed 0 bases, with 21 bases lying between them. This CDR3 is CASSSSPRRQSMNTEAFF. CDR3 DNA: TGTGCCAGCAGCTCCTCACCACGTAGACAGAGCATGAACACTGAAGCTTTCTTT.

A few counts support this clone. The rearrangement links TRBV7-9 to TRBJ1-5; no reliable D call. The CDR3 runs 13 residues. In germline, CDR1 is SEHNR, CDR2 FQNEAQ (reference sequence). V was trimmed by 5 bases and J by 6 bases, leaving 11 bases between them. The CDR3 DNA sequence: TGTGCCAGCAGCGACATTGGAACTCAGCCCCAGCATTTT. This encodes CASSDIGTQPQHF.

The chain employs TRBV6-5 and TRBJ2-3; maybe TRBD2 (6 bases). CDR1 and CDR2 from the germline V gene are MNHEY and SVGAGI. The CDR3 consists of 12 residues. V lost 6 bases to trimming and J lost 5 bases, with 9 bases between them. The CDR3 region has the DNA TGTGCCAGCAGGCGGGACCGAGATACGCAGTATTTT. It translates to CASRRDRDTQYF.

The chain joins TRBV27 to TRBJ2-4, with D hard to call. Trimming pared 3 bases from V and 3 bases from J, leaving 6 bases between. The CDR3 contains 13 residues. Germline values: CDR1 MNHEY, CDR2 SMNVEV (reference sequence). The chain's CDR3 is CASSFRGKNIQYF. The CDR3 bases are TGTGCCAGCAGTTTCCGAGGCAAAAACATTCAGTACTTC.

The CDR3, as DNA: TGTGCCAGCATCCACGGGGGGGCTAATTCCTACGAGCAGTACTTC. This encodes CASIHGGANSYEQYF. This rearrangement joins TRBV6-6 to TRBJ2-7, with TRBD2 matching over 8 bases. There are 15 residues in the CDR3. From germline, CDR1 is MNHNY and CDR2 SVGAGI (reference sequence). V lost 7 bases and J lost 1; bases outside the gene matches: 9.

This chain uses TRBV27 with TRBJ2-7; 8 bases match TRBD2. The CDR3 runs to 15 residues. The trim removed 5 bases at V and 3 bases at J, leaving 9 bases unmatched. Germline V gene data show CDR1 as MNHEY and CDR2 as SMNVEV (reference sequence). CDR3 DNA: TGTGCCAGCAGTGTAGCCGGGACTAGAGTCTACGAGCAGTACTTC. It is translated as CASSVAGTRVYEQYF.

Only one count was recorded for this clone. J is TRBJ2-7 and V is TRBV20-1; no clear D gene. The CDR3 sequence is 11 residues long. Trimming cost V 3 bases and J 6 bases, with 9 bases left between them. The germline gives CDR1 DFQATT, CDR2 SNEGSKA (reference sequence). The CDR3 is CSARYLSEQYF. The CDR3 DNA sequence: TGCAGTGCTAGGTACCTTAGCGAGCAGTACTTC.

This chain joins TRBV5-6 and TRBJ1-4; 7 bases match TRBD1. Germline V gene sequence: CDR1 SGHDT, CDR2 YYEEEE. Trimming removed 4 bases from V and 5 bases from J; junction bases left unmatched: 2. This CDR3 is 13 amino acids long. The CDR3 loop reads CASSPDRNEKLFF. The CDR3 nucleotides are TGTGCCAGCAGCCCGGACAGGAATGAAAAACTGTTTTTT. Full variable domain (missing parts from reference TRBV5-6 and TRBJ1-4): DAGVTQSPTHLIKTRGQQVTLRCSPKSGHDTVSWYQQALGQGPQFIFQYYEEEERQRGNFPDRFSGHQFPNYSSELNVNALLLGDSALYLCASSPDRNEKLFFGSGTQLSVL.

This chain joins TRBV19 and TRBJ2-2, with 7 bases fitting TRBD2. CDR1 is LNHDA and CDR2 is SQIVND in the germline V gene (reference sequence). The V gene end was trimmed by 7 bases and the J gene end by 0 bases; junction bases not matched to a gene: 2. The CDR3 runs 14 residues. CDR3 in amino acids: CASTSGANTGELFF. The CDR3 bases are TGTGCCAGTACCAGCGGGGCGAACACCGGGGAGCTGTTTTTT. The entire variable domain, with the rest obtained from reference TRBV19 and TRBJ2-2, is as follows: DGGITQSPKYLFRKEGQNVTLSCEQNLNHDAMYWYRQDPGQGLRLIYYSQIVNDFQKGDIAEGYSVSREKKESFPLTVTSAQKNPTAFYLCASTSGANTGELFFGEGSRLTVL.

The V and J genes are TRBV30 and TRBJ1-1; D unclear. V dropped 0 bases and J dropped 0 bases, with 11 bases sitting between them. The CDR3 consists of 15 residues. CDR1 is GTSNPN, CDR2 SVGIG, per germline (reference sequence). As DNA, the CDR3 is TGTGCCTGGAGTGTACTCCAGAGGATGAACACTGAAGCTTTCTTT. Encoded protein: CAWSVLQRMNTEAFF.

The V call is TRBV28, the J call TRBJ2-1; 7 positions match TRBD1. V was clipped by 6 bases and J by 10 bases; unmatched bases: 9. The germline V gene encodes CDR1 MDHEN and CDR2 SYDVKM. The CDR3 covers 13 residues. The CDR3: CASSLIKGAEQFF. CDR3 nucleotide sequence: TGTGCCAGCAGCCTCATCAAGGGGGCGGAGCAGTTCTTC.

The V call is TRBV6-1, the J call TRBJ1-6; 9 bases agree with TRBD1. CDR3 length: 18 amino acids. The J segment lost 10 bases and the V segment lost 4 bases, leaving 17 bases of the junction unmatched. Germline V CDR1 and CDR2: MNHNS, SASEGT. CDR3 in amino acids: CASSATRDGTGKASPLHF. The CDR3 nucleotides are TGTGCCAGCAGTGCCACTCGGGATGGGACAGGGAAGGCCTCACCCCTCCACTTT.

The chain combines TRBV30 with TRBJ1-1, with 9 bases that match TRBD1. After removal of 2 bases from V and 4 bases from J, the junction contained 14 bases not matched to a gene. CDR3 length: 17 amino acids. Germline V gene sequence: CDR1 GTSNPN, CDR2 SVGIG (reference sequence). This CDR3 reads CAWSPLLGTGLGTEAFF. CDR3 sequence (DNA): TGTGCCTGGAGTCCCTTGCTTGGGACAGGGCTTGGCACTGAAGCTTTCTTT.

With respect to this clone: One end of the junction varies from germline; a read error may be responsible. The chain links TRBV30 to TRBJ1-2; 8 nucleotides agree with TRBD1. Germline CDR1 reads GTSNPN; CDR2 reads SVGIG (reference sequence). This CDR3 contains 13 residues. The CDR3 DNA sequence: TGTGCCTGGAGCGGGACAGGCTATGGGGGCTACCCCTTC. The encoded protein is CAWSGTGYGGYPF.

This clone has only one observation. The J gene is TRBJ1-4, the V gene TRBV6-1; TRBD1 might be the D (6 bases). This CDR3 is 13 amino acids long. Germline CDR1 and CDR2: MNHNS and SASEGT. V was pared by 8 bases and J by 8 bases, with 15 bases between. The chain's CDR3 is CASDPGHLEKLFF. The CDR3 DNA is TGTGCCAGCGATCCGGGACACCTAGAAAAACTGTTTTTT.

The chain uses TRBV6-5 and TRBJ1-1, with D possibly matching TRBD1 (5 bases). Trimming took 4 bases from V and 3 from J, leaving 9 bases between them. Looked up from germline, CDR1 is MNHEY and CDR2 is SVGAGI. The CDR3 loop spans 13 amino acids. This chain's CDR3 is CASSLEGDTEAFF. In nucleotides, the CDR3 is TGTGCCAGCAGTTTGGAAGGGGACACTGAAGCTTTCTTT.